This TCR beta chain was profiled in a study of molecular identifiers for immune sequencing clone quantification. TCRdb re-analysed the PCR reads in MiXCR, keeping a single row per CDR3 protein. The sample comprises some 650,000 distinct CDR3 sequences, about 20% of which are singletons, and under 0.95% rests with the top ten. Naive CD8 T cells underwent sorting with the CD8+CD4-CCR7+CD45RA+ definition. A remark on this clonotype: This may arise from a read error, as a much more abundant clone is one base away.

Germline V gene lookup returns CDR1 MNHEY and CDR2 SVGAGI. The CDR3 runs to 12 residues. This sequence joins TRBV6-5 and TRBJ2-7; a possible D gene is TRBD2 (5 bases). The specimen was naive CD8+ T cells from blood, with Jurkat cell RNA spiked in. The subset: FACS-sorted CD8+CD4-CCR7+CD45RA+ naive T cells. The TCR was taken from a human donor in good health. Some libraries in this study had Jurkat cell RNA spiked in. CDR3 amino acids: CDSNEGSGEQYF. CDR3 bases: TGTGACAGCAACGAGGGATCGGGGGAGCAGTACTTC.